A single T cell receptor (beta chain) is shown here with its context. Its antigen target is currently unknown. Library preparation used 5' RACE. Each TCR library was prepared from 3,000 to 4,500 ng of total RNA. cDNA was synthesized with SMARTScribe reverse transcriptase in eight separate reactions per sample. During cDNA synthesis, template switching was used to introduce unique molecular identifiers that contained a 6-nucleotide sample barcode. Two nested PCRs of approximately 16 and 9 cycles amplified the TCRalpha and TCRbeta cDNA, and bead purification followed each PCR. Before amplification, the cDNA was treated with uracil DNA-glycosylase and purified using the QIAquick PCR purification kit. The second PCR was the step at which Illumina TruSeq-compatible adapters and sample-specific barcodes were added. TapeStation and Qubit were used to check library quality and concentration, and 4 to 6 ng of each library was pooled. Sequencing of pooled libraries was carried out on an Illumina HiSeq2500 single-index Rapid Run using 2 x 100 bp reads and custom sequencing primers. The original methods were these. MiGEC version 1.2.6 was used for UMI-based consensus assembly, which corrected PCR and sequencing errors. V(D)J alignment, clonotype assembly and CDR3 extraction were performed with MiXCR version 2.1.1. To normalise gene usage, clonotype sharing and MAIT/NKT TCR abundance, the top 1000, 10 000 and 20 000 clonotypes in each sample were analysed. Diversity was computed as the inverse Simpson index with the vegan R package after downsampling to 27 000 UMIs. Paired Mann-Whitney U tests were applied to discordant twin pairs, and Benjamini-Hochberg correction was used for multiple testing. TCRdb reprocessed the public reads and reports one entry per CDR3 protein sequence, without DNA. The V and J calls were determined by TCRdb, not by the authors. The sample table on file contains fewer than 550,000 distinct CDR3 sequences. The ten largest account for roughly 2.3% of the sample.

This sample is part of a study of monozygotic twins with inflammatory bowel disease (dated by TCRdb to between 2019 and 2020). Describing the broader study: The full study comprised around 28 monozygotic twin pairs: nine German pairs (four IBD-concordant, five IBD-discordant) and 19 IBD-discordant Danish pairs. Each individual had, on average, about 151 000 unique TCRalpha sequences and 181 000 unique TCRbeta sequences available for analysis. Disease-associated traits were sought mainly through comparisons between IBD patients and their genetically identical healthy co-twins within discordant pairs. The full study reports these points: IBD patients had lower TCRbeta repertoire diversity, measured by the inverse Simpson index, than their healthy co-twins. Background noise and inter-individual variability may have been introduced into the repertoires by the differing immunosuppressive treatments among patients. Compared with healthy twins, IBD patients had fewer clonotypes in common with other individuals, a difference most pronounced in patients showing signs of disease activity. No single strong signal or clonotype linked to IBD turned up in the results, so the idea that one exists was not supported. The analysis was unable to tell different T cell subtypes apart. No difference in repertoire similarity was observed between concordant and discordant twins, possibly owing to limited statistical power.

A 2.5 ml peripheral blood sample was drawn into PAXgene tubes per donor and stored at -80°C. Total RNA was isolated from whole blood with the PAXgene blood miRNA kit on an automated QIAcube, without T cell sorting. Peripheral blood from monozygotic twin pairs, either concordant or discordant for inflammatory bowel disease, underwent deep TCRalpha and TCRbeta repertoire profiling that used unique molecular barcoding. For every twin pair, smoking habits were documented, and each individual was categorised as a current, former or never smoker. The CDR3 contains 15 residues, cysteine and phenylalanine counted. No DNA accompanies this entry. According to the germline V gene (reference sequence), CDR1 reads DFQATT and CDR2 reads SNEGSKA.

The V gene is TRBV20-1 and the J gene is TRBJ2-2; TCRdb reports TRBD2, a call that lacks DNA to check it against. The origin of this receptor is a human donor with ulcerative colitis or Crohn's disease, or a healthy co-twin of an affected twin (not recorded which). The sample was blood. The CDR3: CSAPGLAGGNGELFF.